The clone carrying this T cell receptor (beta chain) was recorded at least ten times. Its antigen remains unknown. The data originate from a study of metastatic and nonmetastatic thyroid tumors. For the study at large: Repertoires were compared across blood and tumor or nodule tissue from malignant and benign thyroid patients.

TCRdb re-called the PCR reads with MiXCR. The sample contains more than 25,000 clones, 20% to 25% of which appear only once. Whole-study findings and limits: When malignant thyroid tumors were compared with benign nodules, TCR beta diversity was reportedly significantly higher in the malignant tumors. This held in both blood and tumor samples.

The CDR3 has 15 residues. V dropped 0 bases and J dropped 8; count of bases not matched to a gene: 5. Germline CDR1 is SGHRS and CDR2 is YFSETQ. The entire patient cohort was treatment-naive prior to thyroid surgery. This sequence originates from a male donor with papillary thyroid cancer or a benign thyroid nodule (not recorded which). Some clones in this sample may be carry-over from other donors' samples. What was sequenced was blood. The chain links TRBV5-1 to TRBJ1-4, with 9 nucleotides matching TRBD1. CDR3 nucleotide sequence: TGCGCCAGCAGCTTGGCCCGACAGGGGGGGGAAAAACTGTTTTTT. It encodes CASSLARQGGEKLFF.